The clone carrying this TCR beta chain was found a few times. Its antigen is currently unknown. These data come from a study of beta chain features in type 1 diabetes. The wider study: When patients were set against healthy donors, age, gender and cell yields were similar.

The investigators reverse transcribed all of the isolated RNA, so they sequenced expressed TCRB transcripts. The assay was immunoSEQ multiplex PCR, and TCRdb's table has in-frame clones only and misses some. Altogether approximately 160,000 clones are present, 8.1% being singletons, with the ten largest covering about 0.6%. Trimming at V came to 5 bases and at J to 6 bases, leaving 9 bases not matched to a gene. The CDR3 has 16 amino acids. Germline CDR1 and CDR2: SGHTA and FQGNSA. Study results and caveats: Lower insertion and higher deletion counts appeared at VDJ junctions in type 1 diabetes patients.

The receptor was derived from a young man in good health. The rearrangement links TRBV7-2 to TRBJ2-3; 12 bases fit TRBD2. Material: central memory CD4+ T cells from blood. The CDR3 DNA is TGTGCCAGCAGCCCGCTAGCGGGGGGGCCAGGGGATACGCAGTATTTT. Translating it yields CASSPLAGGPGDTQYF.